The rows below give T cell receptor beta chains drawn from one sample of a study of a mutant IDH1 vaccine in newly diagnosed glioma. The repertoire was sequenced with immunoSEQ multiplex PCR; TCRdb's copy has only in-frame clones and lacks some. The sample consists of roughly 60,000 clones, about 74% of them appearing once. Which antigens these TCRs recognize remains unknown. Here the sequenced sample was PBMCs, taken from a glioma patient whose treatment included an IDH1 peptide vaccine. These receptors were taken from a man between 50 and 59 years old with glioma. The CDR3 runs from the conserved cysteine through the conserved F or W. D genes are given only for firm matches. The size entry is marked missing in some rows and otherwise reads once, few, many or a size class.

size | J | D | V | DNA | CDR3
- | TRBJ2-3 | TRBD2 | TRBV30 | TGTGCCTGGAGGAAGCGGGGAGGCACAGATACGCAGTATTTT | CAWRKRGGTDTQYF
few | TRBJ1-5 | - | TRBV11-2 | TGTGCCAGCAGCTTAGATGCGGGGGGTAGTCAGCCCCAGCATTTT | CASSLDAGGSQPQHF
medium-sized | TRBJ2-2 | - | TRBV27 | TGTGCCAGCAGTTTTGGGAACACCGGGGAGCTGTTTTTT | CASSFGNTGELFF
- | TRBJ2-7 | - | TRBV5-6 | TGTGCCAGCAGCATCCGCCCCGGGGCGGTAAACTACGAGCAGTACTTC | CASSIRPGAVNYEQYF
- | TRBJ1-5 | - | TRBV7-2 | TGTGCCAGCAGCTCCCAGGGGAATCAGCCCCAGCATTTT | CASSSQGNQPQHF
once | TRBJ1-2 | - | TRBV14 | TGTGCCAGCAGCCAAGAGGTAGGGGCCGGTGGCTACACCTTC | CASSQEVGAGGYTF
few | TRBJ1-1 | TRBD1 | TRBV6-6 | TGTGCCAGCACCCCAGGAGGGGGCCAGTACACTGAAGCTTTCTTT | CASTPGGGQYTEAFF
- | TRBJ1-1 | - | TRBV5-4 | TGTGCCAGCAGCTTGTCCCCGGAGAACACTGAAGCTTTCTTT | CASSLSPENTEAFF
- | TRBJ2-7 | - | TRBV5-6 | TGTGCCAGCAGCTTTAGAGTCTACGAGCAGTACTTC | CASSFRVYEQYF
- | TRBJ1-1 | TRBD1 | TRBV7-2 | TGTGCCAGCAGCTTTGACAGGGAGGCGAACACTGAAGCTTTCTTT | CASSFDREANTEAFF
- | TRBJ2-1 | - | TRBV9 | TGTGCCAGCAGCCCCTCGGGGCTGGTATACAATGAGCAGTTCTTC | CASSPSGLVYNEQFF
- | TRBJ1-2 | - | TRBV7-9 | TGTGCCAGCAGCTTAGGGACTTCGGATGGCTACACCTTC | CASSLGTSDGYTF
- | TRBJ1-1 | - | TRBV30 | TGTGCCTGGAGTCAGGTGGGGAACACTGAAGCTTTCTTT | CAWSQVGNTEAFF
once | TRBJ2-3 | TRBD2 | TRBV29-1 | TGCAGCGCCGGCCCCGGGGGGGGTGGCACAGATACGCAGTATTTT | CSAGPGGGGTDTQYF
few | TRBJ1-5 | - | TRBV2 | TGTGCCAGCAGCCCAAGTGGGGGGGGGAATCAGCCCCAGCATTTT | CASSPSGGGNQPQHF
few | TRBJ2-1 | - | TRBV9 | TGTGCCAGCAGCGACCCGGGGACTTCTTACAATGAGCAGTTCTTC | CASSDPGTSYNEQFF
- | TRBJ1-5 | TRBD1 | TRBV4-2 | TGTGCCAGCAGCGGACAGGGGTTTGATAGCAATCAGCCCCAGCATTTT | CASSGQGFDSNQPQHF
- | TRBJ1-5 | TRBD1 | TRBV18 | TGTGCCAGCTCACCTTGGGACAGCCTCAATCAGCCCCAGCATTTT | CASSPWDSLNQPQHF
- | TRBJ1-1 | - | TRBV2 | TGTGCCAGCATCGAGGGGGGGTCGGGCACTGAAGCTTTCTTT | CASIEGGSGTEAFF
- | TRBJ2-1 | - | TRBV4-1 | TGCGCCAGCAGCCAAGGGATCGAGTACGGTGAGCAGTTCTTC | CASSQGIEYGEQFF
medium-sized | TRBJ2-2 | - | TRBV2 | TGTGCCAGCAGTTTACAGGGCTTAAAGAACACCGGGGAGCTGTTTTTT | CASSLQGLKNTGELFF
- | TRBJ1-6 | TRBD1 | TRBV5-1 | TGCGCCAGCAGCTTGGCACCGGGACAGGGCCCTTCACCCCTCCACTTT | CASSLAPGQGPSPLHF